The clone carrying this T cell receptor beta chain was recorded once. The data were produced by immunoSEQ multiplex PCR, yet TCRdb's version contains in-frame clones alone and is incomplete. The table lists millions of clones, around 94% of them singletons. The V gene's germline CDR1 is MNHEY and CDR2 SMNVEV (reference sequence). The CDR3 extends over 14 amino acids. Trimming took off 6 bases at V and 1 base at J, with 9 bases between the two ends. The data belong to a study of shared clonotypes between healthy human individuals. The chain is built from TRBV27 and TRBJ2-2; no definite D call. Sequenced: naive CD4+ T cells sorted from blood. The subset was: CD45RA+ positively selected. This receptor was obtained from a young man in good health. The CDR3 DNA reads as TGTGCCAGCAGGACGATGGGGAACACCGGGGAGCTGTTTTTT. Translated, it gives CASRTMGNTGELFF.